These 21 T cell receptor beta chains share one sample of origin, sequenced in a study of shared clonotypes between healthy human individuals. TCRdb's copy holds only in-frame clones and misses some; the assay was immunoSEQ multiplex PCR. There are roughly 1 million clones in the sample; around 78% occur only once, and under 0.6% lies in the top ten. Sequencing was carried out using memory CD4+ T cells from PBMCs. As to subset: CD45RA-negative fraction. The receptors shown here come from a man between 18 and 29 years old in good health. Some clones in this sample may be carry-over from other donors' samples.

The genes are TRBV6-1 and TRBJ1-5; tentatively, D is TRBD1 (6 bases). The CDR3 covers 15 residues. Germline-derived CDR1 and CDR2 are MNHNS and SASEGT. Trimming took off 4 bases at V and 0 bases at J, with 10 bases between the two ends. CDR3 sequence reads: CASSGGGHSNQPQHF. The CDR3 DNA is TGTGCCAGCAGTGGCGGGGGGCATAGCAATCAGCCCCAGCATTTT.

The genes are TRBV5-1 and TRBJ1-1; 7 bases line up with TRBD1. From germline, CDR1 is SGHRS and CDR2 YFSETQ. V was clipped by 3 bases and J by 4 bases; unmatched bases: 9. This CDR3 has 15 amino acids. The CDR3 is CASSSNPTGTTEAFF. The CDR3, as DNA: TGCGCCAGCAGCTCCAATCCGACAGGGACCACTGAAGCTTTCTTT.

The chain has TRBV19 and TRBJ2-3; D gene unclear. CDR1 and CDR2 (germline): LNHDA, SQIVND (reference sequence). V was pared by 3 bases and J by 2 bases, with 12 bases between. The CDR3 totals 15 residues. CDR3 region: CASSMSPFSTDTQYF. The DNA for the CDR3 is TGTGCCAGTAGTATGTCGCCATTTTCCACAGATACGCAGTATTTT.

V is TRBV18 and J is TRBJ2-1; the D gene is possibly TRBD1 (6 bases). CDR1 is KGHSH, CDR2 LQKENI, per germline. The V end lost 3 bases, the J end lost 4 bases, and 16 bases lay between the germline ends. The CDR3 has 16 residues. The CDR3 here is CASSPLPGTQYNEQFF. Here the CDR3 DNA reads TGTGCCAGCTCACCGCTGCCCGGGACACAGTACAATGAGCAGTTCTTC.

The chain employs TRBV7-3 and TRBJ2-5; TRBD2 agrees at 8 bases. The J call may be incorrect, as the DNA end agrees better with TRBJ2-7. The CDR3 consists of 13 residues. Germline V gives CDR1 SGHTA, CDR2 FQGTGA. The CDR3 nucleotides are TGTGCCAGCAGCCCACTAGCGGTCTACGAGCAGTACTTC. This encodes CASSPLAVYEQYF.

The chain joins TRBV28 to TRBJ2-4; D perhaps matches TRBD1 (5 bases). The CDR3 is 16 residues long. V lost 1 base and J 0 bases, leaving 10 bases between the germline ends. Per the germline V gene, CDR1 is MDHEN and CDR2 is SYDVKM. This CDR3 is CASSLSGKLAKNIQYF. The CDR3 DNA reads TGTGCCAGCAGTTTATCAGGGAAGCTAGCCAAAAACATTCAGTACTTC.

The chain links TRBV18 to TRBJ2-3, with TRBD2 matching 11 bases. The length of the CDR3 is 15 residues. The junction had 3 bases not matched to a gene; V was cut back by 7 bases and J by 0 bases. Germline V gene data show CDR1 as KGHSH and CDR2 as LQKENI. CDR3 loop: CASLTSGTSTDTQYF. CDR3 DNA sequence: TGTGCCAGCTTGACTAGCGGGACTAGCACAGATACGCAGTATTTT.

This sequence joins TRBV7-3 and TRBJ2-2; 8 positions agree with TRBD1. Germline CDR1 is SGHTA and CDR2 is FQGTGA. The V gene end was trimmed by 2 bases and the J gene end by 6 bases; junction bases not matched to a gene: 8. This CDR3 has 16 amino acids. The CDR3 DNA follows: TGTGCCAGCAGCTTATTCCAGGGGGCGGTCGCCGGGGAGCTGTTTTTT. Translation gives CASSLFQGAVAGELFF.

With respect to this clone: Distinct nucleotide sequences in the sample also encode this CDR3. The chain carries TRBV7-2 and TRBJ2-2; D gene ambiguous. Trimming took off 5 bases at V and 8 bases at J, with 9 bases between the two ends. There are 12 residues in the CDR3. The germline V gene has CDR1 SGHTA and CDR2 FQGNSA. The CDR3 nucleotides read TGTGCCAGCAGCCTACTTGGGGGGGAGCTGTTTTTT. It is translated as CASSLLGGELFF.

The chain links TRBV7-3 to TRBJ2-1; 13 bases fit TRBD2. V was clipped by 6 bases and J by 0 bases; unmatched bases: 2. The CDR3 contains 16 residues. Germline CDR1 and CDR2: SGHTA and FQGTGA. The DNA for the CDR3 is TGTGCCAGCAGTTGGACTAGCGGGAGCTCCTACAATGAGCAGTTCTTC. Residues: CASSWTSGSSYNEQFF.

Concerning this clone: Other nucleotide sequences in the sample specify the same CDR3. The V and J genes are TRBV19 and TRBJ1-5; D ambiguous. CDR3 size: 13 residues. The V gene lost 7 bases and the J gene lost 0 bases, with 7 bases spanning the gap. CDR1 and CDR2 (germline): LNHDA, SQIVND (reference sequence). CDR3 sequence (DNA): TGTGCCAGTACCGCCTATAGCAATCAGCCCCAGCATTTT. Translation gives CASTAYSNQPQHF.

This clone appeared a single time. The CDR3: CASSAAGLAGAGELFF. The CDR3 region has the DNA TGTGCCAGCAGTGCGGCCGGGCTAGCGGGAGCCGGGGAGCTGTTTTTT. The chain carries TRBV28 and TRBJ2-2; TRBD2 matches 10 bases. The trim removed 5 bases at V and 6 bases at J, leaving 9 bases unmatched. Germline V gene data show CDR1 as MDHEN and CDR2 as SYDVKM. The CDR3 length is 16 residues.

The rearrangement joins TRBV7-8 to TRBJ2-5; D uncertain. CDR3 length: 10 residues. Germline CDR1 and CDR2: SGHVS and FQNEAQ. The V end was cut by 3 bases, the J end by 7 bases, with 3 bases between. This CDR3 is CASSFGTQYF. CDR3 sequence (DNA): TGTGCCAGCAGCTTTGGGACCCAGTACTTC.

The V and J genes are TRBV29-1 and TRBJ2-7; 14 nucleotides match TRBD2. This CDR3 is 15 amino acids long. V gave up 0 bases and J gave up 8 bases; unmatched junction bases: 6. Germline V CDR1 and CDR2: SQVTM, ANQGSEA. In DNA, the CDR3 is TGCAGCGTTGAAGATCAGGGACTAGCGGGAGTACAGCAGTACTTC. Its protein is CSVEDQGLAGVQQYF.

This chain uses TRBV5-1 with TRBJ1-1; tentatively, D is TRBD1 (5 bases). CDR3 size: 14 residues. The V end was cut by 2 bases, the J end by 0 bases, with 8 bases between. Germline lookup yields CDR1 SGHRS and CDR2 YFSETQ. This CDR3 is CASSFQGLNTEAFF. Here the CDR3 DNA reads TGCGCCAGCAGCTTTCAGGGCCTGAACACTGAAGCTTTCTTT.

The chain combines TRBV28 with TRBJ2-2, with unresolved D. V lost 5 bases and J 1 base, leaving 11 bases between the germline ends. Germline CDR1 MDHEN, CDR2 SYDVKM. This CDR3 comprises 15 residues. The CDR3 reads CASSPDMLNTGELFF. The DNA for the CDR3 is TGTGCCAGCAGTCCCGACATGTTGAACACCGGGGAGCTGTTTTTT.

The chain recombines TRBV11-2 with TRBJ2-1, with unresolved D. The CDR3 consists of 13 residues. Germline assignment: CDR1 SGHAT and CDR2 FQNNGV. Trimming cost V 1 base and J 7 bases, with 8 bases left between them. CDR3 sequence: CASSLGPLNEQFF. DNA of the CDR3: TGTGCCAGCAGCTTAGGGCCTTTGAATGAGCAGTTCTTC.

The chain employs TRBV7-8 and TRBJ2-7; 8 nucleotides align to TRBD2. This CDR3 comprises 15 residues. Trimming removed 5 bases from V and 3 bases from J; junction bases left unmatched: 9. Germline V gene sequence: CDR1 SGHVS, CDR2 FQNEAQ. The CDR3 nucleotides read TGTGCCAGCAGCCACCCGGGGGGGACGGGCTACGAGCAGTACTTC. Encoded protein: CASSHPGGTGYEQYF.

This clone was found once. This chain joins TRBV4-3 and TRBJ1-1, with 12 bases that match TRBD1. V shed 4 bases and J 6 bases; nucleotides not matched to a gene: 9. Germline V CDR1 and CDR2: LGHNA, YSLEER. The CDR3 covers 16 residues. CDR3 protein: CASSRRDRGRMSEAFF. In nucleotides, the CDR3 is TGCGCCAGCAGCCGACGGGACAGGGGGCGCATGTCTGAAGCTTTCTTT.

The J gene is TRBJ2-2, the V gene TRBV2; D uncertain. CDR3 size: 12 residues. Germline loops: CDR1 SNHLY, CDR2 FYNNEI. With 3 bases removed from V and 9 bases from J, the gap between germline ends came to 8 bases. CDR3 bases: TGTGCCAGCAGTGACTCCCTAAGGGAGCTGTTTTTT. This translates into CASSDSLRELFF.

This sequence joins TRBV6-6 and TRBJ1-1; a weak D match, TRBD1 (6 bases). The CDR3 is made up of 14 amino acids. Germline lookup yields CDR1 MNHNY and CDR2 SVGAGI (reference sequence). Trimming took off 6 bases at V and 0 bases at J, with 11 bases between the two ends. The CDR3 bases are TGTGCCAGCAGGCGGGACATCATGAACACTGAAGCTTTCTTT. Translation: CASRRDIMNTEAFF.